In this sample, the clone carrying this TCR beta chain turned up once. The data stem from a study of technical replicates of blood from a few donors. The assay was immunoSEQ multiplex PCR, and TCRdb's table has in-frame clones only and misses some. This table has more than 90,000 clones, about 95% appearing once. Germline V gene lookup returns CDR1 MNHNS and CDR2 SASEGT. The CDR3 extends over 15 amino acids. J lost 3 bases, V lost 5 bases, and 5 bases had no gene match. Specimen: T cells isolated from PBMCs. The receptor's source is a human donor in good health. This rearrangement joins TRBV6-1 to TRBJ2-3; 10 bases line up with TRBD2. The CDR3: CASSHSSGRTDTQYF. CDR3 in DNA: TGTGCCAGCAGTCATTCTAGCGGGAGAACAGATACGCAGTATTTT.